This T cell receptor beta chain was documented in a study of radiation and T cells in renal cell carcinoma. This clone was picked up a small number of times. What it binds is not known. Time point noted: blood 4 weeks post-SBRT, at nephrectomy. Treatment: 15 Gy SBRT to primary tumor, nephrectomy 4 weeks later. Nephrectomy followed 15 Gy stereotactic body radiation by 4 weeks. Clear cell pathology was present in this patient's renal cell carcinoma. Assay: immunoSEQ multiplex PCR; the TCRdb copy retains only in-frame clones and omits some. The table includes over 25,000 clones, 81% detected once. Overall study results and limits: Without pretreatment biopsies, baseline tumor clonotype presence was undetermined. Top tumor clonotypes rose in blood 2 weeks post-radiation, then contracted.

The V gene's germline CDR1 is SGHRS and CDR2 YFSETQ. After removal of 0 bases from V and 5 bases from J, the junction contained 12 bases not matched to a gene. The CDR3 is 17 amino acids. The chain uses TRBV5-1 and TRBJ1-2, with 8 nucleotides matching TRBD1. This specimen consisted of blood, obtained from a patient whose treatment included radiotherapy and nephrectomy. This clonotype originated in a man between 60 and 75 years old with renal cell carcinoma. The CDR3 DNA reads as TGCGCCAGCAGCTTGGACCCCGACAGGGGCCTCTCGTATGGCTACACCTTC. Amino acid sequence: CASSLDPDRGLSYGYTF.